What follows is one T cell receptor (beta chain) and its context. This sample is part of a study of CD8 T cells in Susac syndrome. Germline V gene lookup returns CDR1 LGHDT and CDR2 YNNKEL (reference sequence). V was shortened by 4 bases and J by 3 bases, with 13 bases between the two germline ends. The CDR3 consists of 15 residues. A quantity of about 0.5 to 1 ug RNA underwent reverse transcription using random hexamers. One entry per CDR3 protein, called by TCRdb with MiXCR from the immunoSEQ multiplex PCR reads. The data contain about 150,000 distinct CDR3 sequences, 85% to 95% of them seen just once; the ten biggest clones take up over 0.09%. The study sequenced TCR beta in blood CD8+ and CD4+ T cells. Bulk CD8+ and CD4+ cells came from magnetic negative isolation; CD8+ TEMRA by FACS.

The rearrangement links TRBV3-1 to TRBJ1-5; possible D gene TRBD1, 6 bases. The receptor's source is a human donor with multiple sclerosis. The specimen sequenced was CD4+ T cells from PBMCs. The chain's CDR3 is CASSPSDSYNQPQHF. CDR3 in DNA: TGTGCCAGCAGCCCCTCGGACAGCTACAATCAGCCCCAGCATTTT. Filled out from reference TRBV3-1 and TRBJ1-5, the complete variable domain reads DTAVSQTPKYLVTQMGNDKSIKCEQNLGHDTMYWYKQDSKKFLKIMFSYNNKELIINETVPNRFSPKSPDKAHLNLHINSLELGDSAVYFCASSPSDSYNQPQHFGDGTRLSIL.